This T cell receptor (beta chain) was documented in a study of spatial heterogeneity in lung cancer (dated by TCRdb to the late 2010s). Describing the broader study: Beta-chain transcripts were consistently detected in greater numbers than alpha-chain transcripts, which likely reflected higher beta-chain transcript abundance. In the raw uncorrected reads, each unique combination of TCR and UMI appeared more than ten times on average. In non-small cell lung cancer, the study made a quantitative comparison of TCR alpha and beta repertoires among multiple tumor regions, matched nontumor lung and blood. TCR repertoire features were related to nonsynonymous mutation counts determined by whole-exome sequencing of tumor tissue. Both alpha and beta chains were TCR-sequenced in around 220 tumor regions, under 80 matched nontumor lung samples and some 50 PBMC samples obtained at surgery.

V loses 2 bases, J loses 3 bases, and the germline ends lie 8 bases apart. Spanning cysteine to phenylalanine, the CDR3 consists of 14 amino acids. Just CDR3 DNA is preserved here, 42 bases in frame from base 1. According to the germline V gene (reference sequence), CDR1 reads LNHDA and CDR2 reads SQIVND. The sample holds many counts of this clonotype. Its antigen is currently not known. Base quality data are lacking; no much larger clone is found one base away. This beta chain lies outside the target of a library built for alpha chains; its clone size means little. The library was made by 5' RACE. For sequencing, a NextSeq 500 was employed. To allow correction of PCR and sequencing errors, the TCR library protocol tagged every TCR cDNA molecule with a unique molecular identifier. For the original study's pipeline: TCR identification, UMI-based error correction and CDR3 extraction were all carried out with Decombinator tools. Expanded TCRs were defined as those above a frequency of 2 per 1,000, corresponding to the top 1% of the tumor frequency distribution. Each repertoire was subsampled 100 times to 5,000 TCRs, after which Renyi diversity was computed with the R vegan package. To build CDR3 similarity networks, amino acid triplet string-kernel similarity was used, and CDR3s were connected when their pairwise similarity was above 0.82. TCRdb's own reprocessing of the public reads used fastp at Q25 and MiXCR and kept productive beta chains. A single entry per CDR3 protein holds the most common genes and DNA from its merged rows. Here the V and J calls rest on TCRdb's processing, not on the authors' analysis. For this sample there are more than 10,000 distinct CDR3 sequences; around 5% appear just once. About 35% of the sample is held by the ten biggest clonotypes.

The paper's findings and limits, for the study overall: Confirming at a functional level the hypothesis that regional TCRs recognize regional mutations was considered to require additional single-cell paired TCR alpha and beta sequencing.

In light of the paper, this sample's time point label describes: sample taken at primary tumor resection. Whole RNA extracted from tumor and nontumor lung tissue, or from cryopreserved PBMC samples, was used for TCR sequencing without cell sorting. The donors were 72 patients from the lung TRACERx cohort who had early-stage, untreated non-small cell lung cancer. Only patients for whom sufficient RNA was available from at least two tumor regions were selected for TCR sequencing. The TCR sequence derives from a human donor with early-stage non-small cell lung cancer. Sequencing used lung tumor tissue, obtained at surgery. The rearrangement joined TRBV19 to TRBJ1-5; confidence is insufficient to name the D gene. The CDR3: CASSIKGYNQPQHF. The nucleotide sequence reads as follows: TGTGCCAGTAGTATAAAGGGTTACAATCAGCCCCAGCATTTT.